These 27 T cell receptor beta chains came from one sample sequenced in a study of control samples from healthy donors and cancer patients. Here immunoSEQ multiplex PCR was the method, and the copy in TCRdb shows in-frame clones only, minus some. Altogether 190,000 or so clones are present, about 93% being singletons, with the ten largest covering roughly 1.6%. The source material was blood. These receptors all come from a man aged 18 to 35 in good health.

In nucleotides, the CDR3 is TGCGCCAGCAGCGTCACAGGAAACACCATATATTTT. Its protein is CASSVTGNTIYF. The gene calls are TRBV5-1 and TRBJ1-3, with no clear D. Trimming pared 4 bases from V and 4 bases from J, leaving 6 bases between. CDR1 and CDR2 (germline): SGHRS, YFSETQ. CDR3 length: 12 amino acids.

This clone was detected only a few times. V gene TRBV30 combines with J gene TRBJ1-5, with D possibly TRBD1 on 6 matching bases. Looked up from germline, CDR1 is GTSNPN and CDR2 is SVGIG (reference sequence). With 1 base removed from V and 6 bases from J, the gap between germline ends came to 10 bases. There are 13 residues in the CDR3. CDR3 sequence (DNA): TGTGCCTGGAGTGCCGGGGGCACTCAGCCCCAGCATTTT. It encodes CAWSAGGTQPQHF.

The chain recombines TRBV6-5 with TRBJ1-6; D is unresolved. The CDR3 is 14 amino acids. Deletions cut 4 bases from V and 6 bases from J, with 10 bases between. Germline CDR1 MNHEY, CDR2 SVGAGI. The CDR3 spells CASSFLVRNSPLHF. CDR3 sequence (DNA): TGTGCCAGCAGTTTCCTAGTACGTAATTCACCCCTCCACTTT.

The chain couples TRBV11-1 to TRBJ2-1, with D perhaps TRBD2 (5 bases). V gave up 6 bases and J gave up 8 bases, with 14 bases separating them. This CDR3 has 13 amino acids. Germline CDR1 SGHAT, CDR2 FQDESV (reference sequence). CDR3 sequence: CASSIGLRDEQFF. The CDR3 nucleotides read TGTGCCAGCAGTATAGGACTGCGGGATGAGCAGTTCTTC.

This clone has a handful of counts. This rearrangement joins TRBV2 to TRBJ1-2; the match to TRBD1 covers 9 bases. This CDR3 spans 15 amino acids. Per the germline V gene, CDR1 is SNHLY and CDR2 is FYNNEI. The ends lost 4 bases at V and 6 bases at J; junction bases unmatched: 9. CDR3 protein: CASSAPGQGSDGYTF. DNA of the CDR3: TGTGCCAGCAGTGCCCCGGGACAGGGTTCGGATGGCTACACCTTC.

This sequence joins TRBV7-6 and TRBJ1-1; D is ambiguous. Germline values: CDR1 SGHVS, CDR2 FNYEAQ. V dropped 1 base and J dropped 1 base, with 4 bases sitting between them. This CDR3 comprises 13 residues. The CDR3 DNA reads TGTGCCAGCAGCTTAGACTCGAACACTGAAGCTTTCTTT. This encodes CASSLDSNTEAFF.

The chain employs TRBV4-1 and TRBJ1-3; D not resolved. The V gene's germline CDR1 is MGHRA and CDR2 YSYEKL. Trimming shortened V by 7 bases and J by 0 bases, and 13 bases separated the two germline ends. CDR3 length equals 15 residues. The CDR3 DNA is TGCGCCAGCACCCCCATTTCGAGCTCTGGAAACACCATATATTTT. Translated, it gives CASTPISSSGNTIYF.

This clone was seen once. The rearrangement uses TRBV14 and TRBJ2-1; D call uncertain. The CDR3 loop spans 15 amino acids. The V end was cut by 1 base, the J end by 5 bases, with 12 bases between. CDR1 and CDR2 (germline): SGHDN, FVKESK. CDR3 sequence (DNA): TGTGCCAGCAGCCAAGGGAAAGGGAAGGACAATGAGCAGTTCTTC. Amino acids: CASSQGKGKDNEQFF.

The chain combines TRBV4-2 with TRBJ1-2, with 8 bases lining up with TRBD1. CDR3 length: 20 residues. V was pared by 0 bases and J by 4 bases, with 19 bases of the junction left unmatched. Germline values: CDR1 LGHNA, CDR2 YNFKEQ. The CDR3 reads CASSQDWSDGTGPTLYGYTF. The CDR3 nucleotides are TGTGCCAGCAGCCAAGATTGGTCGGACGGGACAGGTCCTACTCTCTATGGCTACACCTTC.

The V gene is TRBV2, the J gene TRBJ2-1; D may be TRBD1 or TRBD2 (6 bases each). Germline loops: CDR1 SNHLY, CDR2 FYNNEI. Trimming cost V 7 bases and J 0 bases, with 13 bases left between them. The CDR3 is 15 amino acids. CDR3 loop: CASISQGLSYNEQFF. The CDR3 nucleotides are TGTGCCAGCATTTCACAGGGACTCTCCTACAATGAGCAGTTCTTC.

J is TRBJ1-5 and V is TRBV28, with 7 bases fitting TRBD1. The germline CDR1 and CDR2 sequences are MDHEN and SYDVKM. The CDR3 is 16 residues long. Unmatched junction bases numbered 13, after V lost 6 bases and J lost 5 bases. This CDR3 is CASSHAPGTAYQPQHF. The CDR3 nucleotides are TGTGCCAGCAGCCACGCCCCTGGGACAGCCTATCAGCCCCAGCATTTT.

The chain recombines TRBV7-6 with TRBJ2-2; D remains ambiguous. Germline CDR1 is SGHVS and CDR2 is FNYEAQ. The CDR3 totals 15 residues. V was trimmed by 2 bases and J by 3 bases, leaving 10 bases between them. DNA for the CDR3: TGTGCCAGCAGCTTAACCGGGTCGGACACCGGGGAGCTGTTTTTT. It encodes CASSLTGSDTGELFF.

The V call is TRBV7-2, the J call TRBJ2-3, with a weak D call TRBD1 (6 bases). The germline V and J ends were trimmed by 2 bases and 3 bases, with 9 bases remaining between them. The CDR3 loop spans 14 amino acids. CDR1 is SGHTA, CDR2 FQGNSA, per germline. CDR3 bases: TGTGCCAGCAGCTTATGGGGGCCAACAGATACGCAGTATTTT. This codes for CASSLWGPTDTQYF. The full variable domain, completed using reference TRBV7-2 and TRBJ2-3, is GAGVSQSPSNKVTEKGKDVELRCDPISGHTALYWYRQSLGQGLEFLIYFQGNSAPDKSGLPSDRFSAERTGGSVSTLTIQRTQQEDSAVYLCASSLWGPTDTQYFGPGTRLTVL.

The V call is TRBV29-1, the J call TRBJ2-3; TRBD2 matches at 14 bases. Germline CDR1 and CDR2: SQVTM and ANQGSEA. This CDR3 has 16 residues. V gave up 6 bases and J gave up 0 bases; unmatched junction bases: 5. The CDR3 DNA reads TGCAGCGTGCCACGACTAGCGGGGGGGAGCACAGATACGCAGTATTTT. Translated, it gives CSVPRLAGGSTDTQYF.

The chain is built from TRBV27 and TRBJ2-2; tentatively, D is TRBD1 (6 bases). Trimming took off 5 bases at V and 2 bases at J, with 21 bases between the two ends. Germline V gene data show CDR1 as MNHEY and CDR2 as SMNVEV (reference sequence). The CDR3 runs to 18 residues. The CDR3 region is CASSPTQVGGGNTGELFF. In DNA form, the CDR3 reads TGTGCCAGCAGTCCAACCCAAGTTGGGGGCGGTAACACCGGGGAGCTGTTTTTT.

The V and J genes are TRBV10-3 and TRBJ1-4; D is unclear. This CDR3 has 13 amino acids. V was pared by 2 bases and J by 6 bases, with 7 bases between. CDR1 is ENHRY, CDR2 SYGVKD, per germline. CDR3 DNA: TGTGCCATCAGTGAGCCGGGCCATGAAAAACTGTTTTTT. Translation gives CAISEPGHEKLFF.

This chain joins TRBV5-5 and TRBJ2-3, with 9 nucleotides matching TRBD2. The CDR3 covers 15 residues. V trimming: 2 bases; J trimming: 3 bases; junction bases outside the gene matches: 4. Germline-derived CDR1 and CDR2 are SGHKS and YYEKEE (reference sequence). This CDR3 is CASSLYSGGTDTQYF. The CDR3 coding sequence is TGTGCCAGCAGCTTATACAGCGGGGGGACAGATACGCAGTATTTT. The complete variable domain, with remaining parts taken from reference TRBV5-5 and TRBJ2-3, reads DAGVTQSPTHLIKTRGQQVTLRCSPISGHKSVSWYQQVLGQGPQFIFQYYEKEERGRGNFPDRFSARQFPNYSSELNVNALLLGDSALYLCASSLYSGGTDTQYFGPGTRLTVL.

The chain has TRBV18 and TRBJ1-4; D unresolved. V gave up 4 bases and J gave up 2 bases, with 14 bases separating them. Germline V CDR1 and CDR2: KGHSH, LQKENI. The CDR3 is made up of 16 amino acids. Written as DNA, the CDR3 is TGTGCCAGCTCACTATTAGTCGGGTTGACTAATGAAAAACTGTTTTTT. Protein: CASSLLVGLTNEKLFF.

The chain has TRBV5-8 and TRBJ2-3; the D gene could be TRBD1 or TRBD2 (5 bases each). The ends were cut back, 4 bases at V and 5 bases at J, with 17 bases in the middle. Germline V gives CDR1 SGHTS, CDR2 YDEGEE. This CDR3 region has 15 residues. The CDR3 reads CASSARWGKGDTQYF. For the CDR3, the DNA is TGTGCCAGCAGCGCCCGCTGGGGGAAGGGAGATACGCAGTATTTT.

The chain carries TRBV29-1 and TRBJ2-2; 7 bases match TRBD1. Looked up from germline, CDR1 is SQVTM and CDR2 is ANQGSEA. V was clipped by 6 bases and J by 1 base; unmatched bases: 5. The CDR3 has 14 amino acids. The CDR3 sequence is CSVVYRGNTGELFF. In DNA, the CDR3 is TGCAGCGTAGTATACAGGGGGAACACCGGGGAGCTGTTTTTT.

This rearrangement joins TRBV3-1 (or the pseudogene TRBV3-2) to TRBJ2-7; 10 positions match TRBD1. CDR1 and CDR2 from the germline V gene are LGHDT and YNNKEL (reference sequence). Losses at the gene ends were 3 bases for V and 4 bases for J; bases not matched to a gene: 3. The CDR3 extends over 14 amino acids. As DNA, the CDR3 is TGTGCCAGCAGCCATGACAGGGGGCTGTACGAGCAGTACTTC. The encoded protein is CASSHDRGLYEQYF.

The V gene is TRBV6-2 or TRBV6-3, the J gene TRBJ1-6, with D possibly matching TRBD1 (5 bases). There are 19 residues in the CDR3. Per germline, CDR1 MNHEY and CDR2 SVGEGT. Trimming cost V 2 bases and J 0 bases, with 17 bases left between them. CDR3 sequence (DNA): TGTGCCAGCAGTTACGCCTGGGGGAATAAGGGCTCCTATAATTCACCCCTCCACTTT. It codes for CASSYAWGNKGSYNSPLHF.

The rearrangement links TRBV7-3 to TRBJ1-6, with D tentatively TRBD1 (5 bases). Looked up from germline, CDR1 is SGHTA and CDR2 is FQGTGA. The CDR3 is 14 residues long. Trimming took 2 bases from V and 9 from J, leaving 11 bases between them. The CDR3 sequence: CASSLQGGLSPLHF. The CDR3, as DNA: TGTGCCAGCAGCTTACAGGGAGGCCTTTCACCCCTCCACTTT.

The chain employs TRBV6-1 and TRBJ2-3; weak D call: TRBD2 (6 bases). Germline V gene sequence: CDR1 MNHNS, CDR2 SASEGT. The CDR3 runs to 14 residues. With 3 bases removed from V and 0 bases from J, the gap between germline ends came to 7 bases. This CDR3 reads CASSEGLSTDTQYF. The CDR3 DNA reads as TGTGCCAGCAGTGAGGGACTTAGCACAGATACGCAGTATTTT.

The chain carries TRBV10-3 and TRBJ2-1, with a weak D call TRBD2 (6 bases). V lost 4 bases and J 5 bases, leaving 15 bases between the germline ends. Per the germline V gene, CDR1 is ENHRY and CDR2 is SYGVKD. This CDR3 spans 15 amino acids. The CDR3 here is CAISGGELRNNEQFF. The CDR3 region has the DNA TGTGCCATCAGTGGGGGGGAACTAAGGAACAATGAGCAGTTCTTC.

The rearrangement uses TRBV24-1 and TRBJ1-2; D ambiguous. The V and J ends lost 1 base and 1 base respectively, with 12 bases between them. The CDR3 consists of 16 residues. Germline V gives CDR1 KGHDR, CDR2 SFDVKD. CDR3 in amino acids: CATSDFGQTGNYGYTF. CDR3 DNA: TGTGCCACCAGTGATTTTGGGCAGACGGGTAACTATGGCTACACCTTC.

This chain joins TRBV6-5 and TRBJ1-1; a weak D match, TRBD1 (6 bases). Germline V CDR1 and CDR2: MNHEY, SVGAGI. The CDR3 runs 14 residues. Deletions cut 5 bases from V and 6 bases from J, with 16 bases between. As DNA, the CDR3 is TGTGCCAGCAGTCCCCCGTTTGAGGGGGCTGAAGCTTTCTTT. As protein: CASSPPFEGAEAFF.